This T cell receptor beta chain was captured in a study of blood T cell repertoires in COVID-19. About the study: Samples of COVID-19 (acute and convalescent) were obtained from the United States, Italy and Spain. Sources were T cells, B-cell-depleted T cells, or PBMCs; the material itself was cDNA or gDNA.

Original processing notes: For nucleated cells, counts were estimated from reference gene primer amplification. Only in-frame clones appear in the TCRdb table, and some are missing; sequencing was by immunoSEQ multiplex PCR. That table gives V, J and clone size, and the DNA gave D and trimming. This sample yields around 460,000 clones, of which about 87% are seen a single time; around 0.92% belongs to the top ten. Germline CDR1 DFQATT, CDR2 SNEGSKA (reference sequence). V gave up 6 bases and J gave up 4 bases; unmatched junction bases: 2. The length of the CDR3 is 11 residues. While infection was still active, Seattle patients were enrolled and then followed longitudinally.

Sequencing input: peripheral blood. The genes are TRBV20-1 and TRBJ2-5; 7 bases match TRBD2. This TCR was recovered from a man younger than 35 with COVID-19, enrolled during active disease. Written as DNA, the CDR3 is TGCAGTGCCCGGGGGGTAGAGACCCAGTACTTC. Amino acids: CSARGVETQYF.